The rows below give T cell receptor beta chains drawn from one sample of a study of blood T cell repertoires in COVID-19. Measured with immunoSEQ multiplex PCR; TCRdb has only the in-frame clones, and not every one. The data hold 160,000 or so clones, with roughly 90% observed a single time. What was sequenced was peripheral blood. All receptors come from a woman aged 45 to 65 with acute or convalescent COVID-19. Both conserved end residues are part of each CDR3. The D gene is left open where the match is weak. Rows give clone size only sometimes, using once, few, many, or a class for an expanded clone.

clone_size	d_call	v_call	j_call	cdr3_nt	cdr3_aa
.	.	TRBV6-1	TRBJ1-2	TGTGCCAGCAGTGAACCGCGTACAGGGACCTATGGCTACACCTTC	CASSEPRTGTYGYTF
.	.	TRBV7-9	TRBJ1-2	TGTGCCAGCAGTTCAGGGGCTGGCTACACCTTC	CASSSGAGYTF
.	TRBD1	TRBV6-5	TRBJ1-1	TGTGCCAGCAGCCGTAAACCGGGACAGGGGACTGAAGCTTTCTTT	CASSRKPGQGTEAFF
.	.	TRBV25-1	TRBJ1-1	TGTGCCAGCAGTGCTACAGGGAACACTGAAGCTTTCTTT	CASSATGNTEAFF
.	.	TRBV7-9	TRBJ1-1	TGTGCCAGCAGCCGCCCGCTTGGAGCGAACACTGAAGCTTTCTTT	CASSRPLGANTEAFF
.	TRBD1	TRBV10-3	TRBJ1-1	TGTGCCATCAGTGAGTCTAGCCGACAGGGCGAAACTGAAGCTTTCTTT	CAISESSRQGETEAFF
.	TRBD2	TRBV5-1	TRBJ2-3	TGCGCCAGCAGCCCCGGAGGGAGCGGGATCAAAGATACGCAGTATTTT	CASSPGGSGIKDTQYF
once	.	TRBV20-1	TRBJ1-2	TGCAGTGCTAGTTCGGGGACTAACTATGGCTACACCTTC	CSASSGTNYGYTF
.	.	TRBV6-2/TRBV6-3	TRBJ2-1	TGTGCCAGCAGTGACCCAGGCGTAAGGCTTAACAATGAGCAGTTCTTC	CASSDPGVRLNNEQFF
.	.	TRBV5-8	TRBJ1-2	TGTGCCAGCAGCTTGGGTGTTTTCAGCGCGGGAGATGGCTACACCTTC	CASSLGVFSAGDGYTF
.	TRBD1	TRBV14	TRBJ2-3	TGTGCCAGCAGCCAGTTTCGACAGGGTACAGATACGCAGTATTTT	CASSQFRQGTDTQYF
.	.	TRBV4-2	TRBJ1-4	TGTGCCAGCAGCCAAGGGCAGTCTAATGAAAAACTGTTTTTT	CASSQGQSNEKLFF
few	.	TRBV29-1	TRBJ1-1	TGCAGCGTTGAAGAGGGACTTACAGGAATGGGCACTGAAGCTTTCTTT	CSVEEGLTGMGTEAFF
.	.	TRBV11-2	TRBJ2-7	TGTGCCAGCAGCTTTTCTCCGCGCTACGAGCAGTACTTC	CASSFSPRYEQYF
.	TRBD2	TRBV3-1/TRBV3-2	TRBJ2-6	TGTGCCAGCAGCCAAGATAGTAGCGGGGCCTCTGGGGCCAACGTCCTGACTTTC	CASSQDSSGASGANVLTF
.	.	TRBV27	TRBJ2-7	TGTGCCAGCAGTTCGGGTGCTAGTCCCTACGAGCAGTACTTC	CASSSGASPYEQYF
.	.	TRBV2	TRBJ1-1	TGTGCCAGCAGTACAGGGTGGACTGAAGCTTTCTTT	CASSTGWTEAFF
.	TRBD1	TRBV11-3	TRBJ2-1	TGTGCCAGCAGCGGAGCGACAGGGCACTACAATGAGCAGTTCTTC	CASSGATGHYNEQFF
.	.	TRBV7-2	TRBJ1-1	TGTGCCAGCAGCTTAGGTCAGGGGATGGTGGCTGAAGCTTTCTTT	CASSLGQGMVAEAFF
.	.	TRBV6-5	TRBJ2-5	TGTGCCAGCAGGCGGGCAGTCCTTGAGACCCAGTACTTC	CASRRAVLETQYF
.	.	TRBV19	TRBJ2-6	TGTGCCAGTAGTGTAACCCCCCCGCGCTCTGGGGCCAACGTCCTGACTTTC	CASSVTPPRSGANVLTF
.	.	TRBV4-2	TRBJ1-6	TGTGCCAGCAGCCAAGTTCGGGGGGATTCACCCCTCCACTTT	CASSQVRGDSPLHF
.	TRBD2	TRBV7-2	TRBJ2-7	TGTGCCAGCAGCAAGACTAGCGGGAGTTACGAGCAGTACTTC	CASSKTSGSYEQYF
.	TRBD2	TRBV5-6	TRBJ2-7	TGTGCCAGCGCCAGGGCAGCTAGCGGGTTTTCCTACGAGCAGTACTTC	CASARAASGFSYEQYF
.	.	TRBV6-6	TRBJ2-2	TGTGCCAGCAGTTACTCGGCGGGAACCAACACCGGGGAGCTGTTTTTT	CASSYSAGTNTGELFF
.	TRBD1	TRBV10-3	TRBJ1-2	TGTGCCATCAGCACAGGGGTAGGGAACTATGGCTACACCTTC	CAISTGVGNYGYTF
.	.	TRBV9	TRBJ1-1	TGTGCCAGCAGCCGGGGACAGAACACTGAAGCTTTCTTT	CASSRGQNTEAFF
.	.	TRBV19	TRBJ1-2	TGTGCCAGTAGTGACACGGTTGGCTACACCTTC	CASSDTVGYTF
.	.	TRBV2	TRBJ1-1	TGTGCCAGCAGCCGACAGTTCATGAACACTGAAGCTTTCTTT	CASSRQFMNTEAFF
.	TRBD2	TRBV29-1	TRBJ2-1	TGCAGCGCCCGAAGGCTAGCGGGAGTCTACAATGAGCAGTTCTTC	CSARRLAGVYNEQFF
.	TRBD2	TRBV10-3	TRBJ2-3	TGTGCCATCAGTGACCCTCGGGGGGAGGAGACAGATACGCAGTATTTT	CAISDPRGEETDTQYF
.	.	TRBV5-1	TRBJ2-2	TGCGCCAGCACCAGGACCCAGGGAGGCACCGGGGAGCTGTTTTTT	CASTRTQGGTGELFF
.	TRBD1	TRBV4-3	TRBJ1-2	TGCGCCAGCAGCCAAAGCCCAGGGGGGAGTATGAGCTACACCTTC	CASSQSPGGSMSYTF
few	.	TRBV5-4	TRBJ1-2	TGTGCCAGCAGCTTGGGGCAGGGCAACACCTTC	CASSLGQGNTF
.	.	TRBV3-1/TRBV3-2	TRBJ2-3	TGTGCCAGCAGCCAAGTCCTAAAGGGAGGTTTGTGGGATACGCAGTATTTT	CASSQVLKGGLWDTQYF
.	.	TRBV11-2	TRBJ1-3	TGTGCCAGCAGTTTTGGACAGACTTCCTTATATTTT	CASSFGQTSLYF
.	.	TRBV18	TRBJ1-4	TGTGCCAGCTCACCACGTGCAGGGTGGGATGAAAAACTGTTTTTT	CASSPRAGWDEKLFF
.	TRBD1	TRBV3-1/TRBV3-2	TRBJ2-7	TGTGCCAGCAACCCGGGACAGGGCTACGAGCAGTACTTC	CASNPGQGYEQYF
.	.	TRBV9	TRBJ1-1	TGTGCCAGCAGCGTGGATACATCCGGACTCGCTGAAGCTTTCTTT	CASSVDTSGLAEAFF
.	TRBD1	TRBV10-3	TRBJ2-7	TGTGCCGTCGCCGGGGACAGATCCTACGAGCAGTACTTC	CAVAGDRSYEQYF